This T cell receptor (beta chain) was captured in a study of cytomegalovirus exposure and HLA in healthy donors. For the study at large: T cells numbering around 190 million yielded some 120 million unique TCR beta sequences in an earlier analysis.

General study results and limits: It was reported that TCR beta sequences correctly inferred the HLA-A and HLA-B alleles for most subjects.

A note on this clone: Its antigen remains unknown.

Germline V gene lookup returns CDR1 KGHSH and CDR2 LQKENI. The J segment lost 2 bases and the V segment lost 1 base, leaving 1 base of the junction unmatched. The CDR3 runs to 16 residues. The PCR was carried out with 60 Vbeta primers and 13 Jbeta primers. Using immunoSEQ multiplex PCR, the repertoire was profiled, and TCRdb retains in-frame clones only, with some absent. Among 100,000 to 150,000 clones listed, 65% to 75% were seen once. Sequenced input: PBMCs. The chain has TRBV18 and TRBJ2-3; 12 bases are a match to TRBD2. This TCR came from a man aged 35 to 55 in good health and CMV-seropositive. CDR3 nucleotide sequence: TGTGCCAGCTCACCACGACTAGCGGGAGTCACAGATACGCAGTATTTT. It encodes CASSPRLAGVTDTQYF. Looking up the rest from reference TRBV18 and TRBJ2-3 gives the full variable domain: NAGVMQNPRHLVRRRGQEARLRCSPMKGHSHVYWYRQLPEEGLKFMVYLQKENIIDESGMPKERFSAEFPKEGPSILRIQQVVRGDSAAYFCASSPRLAGVTDTQYFGPGTRLTVL.